Each of the 8 T cell receptor beta chains below was sequenced from the same sample in a study of shared clonotypes between healthy human individuals. Sequenced by immunoSEQ multiplex PCR; TCRdb stores in-frame clones only, minus some. Among over a million clones, approximately 70% were seen once, and the ten largest hold around 1.5%. Sequencing was done on a sample of memory CD4+ T cells sorted from blood. Subset denoted: CD45RA-negative fraction. These receptors came from a man aged 18 to 29 in good health.

The chain is built from TRBV5-1 and TRBJ2-5; 11 nucleotides line up with TRBD2. The CDR3 sequence is 18 residues long. Per the germline V gene, CDR1 is SGHRS and CDR2 is YFSETQ. Trimming at V came to 4 bases and at J to 7 bases, leaving 18 bases not matched to a gene. The DNA of the CDR3 is TGCGCCAGCAGCAAAACTCTAGCGGGGGGCTCCGAAGTGGGGACCCAGTACTTC. Translating gives CASSKTLAGGSEVGTQYF.

The chain links TRBV12-5 to TRBJ1-1; D is unresolved. The CDR3 covers 16 residues. Germline-derived CDR1 and CDR2 are LGHNT and FRNRAP. The germline V and J ends were trimmed by 0 bases and 0 bases, with 11 bases remaining between them. CDR3 loop: CASGLVSAGMNTEAFF. The DNA of the CDR3 is TGTGCTAGTGGTTTGGTAAGTGCAGGAATGAACACTGAAGCTTTCTTT. Supplemented by reference TRBV12-5 and TRBJ1-1, the full variable domain reads DARVTQTPRHKVTEMGQEVTMRCQPILGHNTVFWYRQTMMQGLELLAYFRNRAPLDDSGMPKDRFSAEMPDATLATLKIQPSEPRDSAVYFCASGLVSAGMNTEAFFGQGTRLTVV.

V is TRBV6-1 and J is TRBJ2-1; TRBD2 aligns across 9 bases. The CDR3 spans 15 residues. Losses at the gene ends were 6 bases for V and 0 bases for J; bases not matched to a gene: 3. Per germline, CDR1 MNHNS and CDR2 SASEGT. CDR3 bases: TGTGCCAGCAGCCCTAGCGGGAACTCCTACAATGAGCAGTTCTTC. The encoded protein is CASSPSGNSYNEQFF.

The V call is TRBV5-1, the J call TRBJ2-7, with a weak D call TRBD1 (6 bases). Looked up from germline, CDR1 is SGHRS and CDR2 is YFSETQ. V lost 4 bases and J 3 bases, leaving 20 bases between the germline ends. The CDR3 has 16 amino acids. The CDR3 spells CASSLPEQGLSYEQYF. The CDR3 DNA sequence: TGCGCCAGCAGCCTGCCGGAACAGGGATTGAGCTACGAGCAGTACTTC.

This clone was picked up many times. In the same sample, other DNA sequences code for this CDR3. The chain uses TRBV6-1 and TRBJ1-5; no clear D gene. CDR1 is MNHNS and CDR2 is SASEGT in the germline V gene. The ends were cut back, 3 bases at V and 0 bases at J, with 9 bases in the middle. The CDR3 has 15 amino acids. CDR3 bases: TGTGCCAGCAGTGAGGGGAGCTATAGCAATCAGCCCCAGCATTTT. Its protein product is CASSEGSYSNQPQHF.

In its sample, this clone was seen once. This rearrangement joins TRBV10-3 to TRBJ2-7, with 9 bases that match TRBD2. There are 15 residues in the CDR3. V was clipped by 6 bases and J by 1 base; unmatched bases: 7. CDR1 is ENHRY and CDR2 is SYGVKD in the germline V gene. CDR3 coding DNA: TGTGCCATCAGCCCTGCTAGCGGGACATCCTACGAGCAGTACTTC. It codes for CAISPASGTSYEQYF.

J is TRBJ2-3 and V is TRBV6-5, with D uncertain. This CDR3 is 15 amino acids long. Germline loops: CDR1 MNHEY, CDR2 SVGAGI. Trimming removed 2 bases at V and 0 bases at J, with 9 bases between. The CDR3 region is CASSYVGVSTDTQYF. The CDR3 coding sequence is TGTGCCAGCAGTTACGTAGGAGTTAGCACAGATACGCAGTATTTT.

This clone was observed a few times. The chain couples TRBV28 to TRBJ1-6; D gene ambiguous. The CDR3 runs to 13 residues. Trimming stripped 8 bases from V and 0 bases from J, with 5 bases between. The germline CDR1 and CDR2 sequences are MDHEN and SYDVKM. The CDR3 DNA reads as TGTGCCAGCGGTGACTCCTATAATTCACCCCTCCACTTT. It encodes CASGDSYNSPLHF. The full variable domain, in which reference TRBV28 and TRBJ1-6 provide the parts outside the CDR3, is DVKVTQSSRYLVKRTGEKVFLECVQDMDHENMFWYRQDPGLGLRLIYFSYDVKMKEKGDIPEGYSVSREKKERFSLILESASTNQTSMYLCASGDSYNSPLHFGNGTRLTVT.